The 4 T cell receptor beta chains in this list originate from one sample, sequenced in a study of cytomegalovirus exposure and HLA in healthy donors. PCR was performed using 60 Vbeta and 13 Jbeta primers. TCRdb's table, derived via immunoSEQ multiplex PCR, lists solely in-frame clones and lacks some. The sample shows around 100,000 clones, and about 3.8% sits with its ten largest clones. Sequences were obtained from PBMCs. These receptor sequences come from a man aged 25-45 years in good health and CMV-seronegative.

The chain couples TRBV19 to TRBJ1-6; TRBD1 matches at 12 bases. The CDR3 runs to 15 residues. V trimming: 9 bases; J trimming: 7 bases; junction bases outside the gene matches: 7. Germline V gene lookup returns CDR1 LNHDA and CDR2 SQIVND (reference sequence). CDR3 sequence reads: CASRDRGLSNSPLHF. The DNA of the CDR3 is TGTGCCAGCAGGGACAGGGGGCTGAGCAATTCACCCCTCCACTTT.

The chain combines TRBV19 with TRBJ2-3; 7 bases match TRBD1. The CDR3 is 15 amino acids. Germline loops: CDR1 LNHDA, CDR2 SQIVND (reference sequence). J gave up 4 bases and V 9 bases, and 13 bases lay outside the gene matches. The CDR3 nucleotides read TGTGCCAGCGCCTACGGGACAGTGGGGCCAGATACGCAGTATTTT. It yields the protein CASAYGTVGPDTQYF.

The rearrangement uses TRBV10-3 and TRBJ2-1; TRBD1 matches at 9 bases. Germline CDR1 and CDR2: ENHRY and SYGVKD. V gave up 0 bases and J gave up 5 bases; unmatched junction bases: 11. This CDR3 is 18 amino acids long. CDR3 nucleotides: TGTGCCATCAGTGAGTCGGGGACAGGGTTGAGGATCCACAATGAGCAGTTCTTC. It yields the protein CAISESGTGLRIHNEQFF.

The chain links TRBV5-6 to TRBJ2-1; the D gene is possibly TRBD1 (6 bases). Trimming removed 0 bases at V and 8 bases at J, with 15 bases between. The CDR3 has 15 amino acids. Per the germline V gene, CDR1 is SGHDT and CDR2 is YYEEEE. Here the CDR3 reads CASSLVMGTGYEQFF. The CDR3 nucleotides read TGTGCCAGCAGCTTGGTGATGGGAACAGGGTATGAGCAGTTCTTC.